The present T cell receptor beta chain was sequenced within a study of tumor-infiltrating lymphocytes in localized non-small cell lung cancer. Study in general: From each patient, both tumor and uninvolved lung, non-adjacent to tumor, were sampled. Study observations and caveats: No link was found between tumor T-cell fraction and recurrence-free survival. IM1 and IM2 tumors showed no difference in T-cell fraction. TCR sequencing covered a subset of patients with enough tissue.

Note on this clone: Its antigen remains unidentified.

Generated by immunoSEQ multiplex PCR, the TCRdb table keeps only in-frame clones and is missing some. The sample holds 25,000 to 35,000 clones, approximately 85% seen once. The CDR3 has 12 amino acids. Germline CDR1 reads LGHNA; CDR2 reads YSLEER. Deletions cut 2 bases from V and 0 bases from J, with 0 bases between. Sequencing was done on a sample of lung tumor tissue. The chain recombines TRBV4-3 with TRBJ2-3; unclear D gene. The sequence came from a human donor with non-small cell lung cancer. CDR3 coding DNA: TGCGCCAGCAGCCAAAGCACAGATACGCAGTATTTT. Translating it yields CASSQSTDTQYF.